The 16 T cell receptor beta chains presented below share a single source sample, sequenced in a study of CD8 T cells in ankylosing spondylitis. Findings of the study overall: Characteristic, it appeared, of ankylosing spondylitis blood was a TCR beta motif of eight highly homologous variants.

Antigen specificity for these receptors is unknown. One entry per CDR3 protein results from TCRdb running MiXCR on the 5' RACE reads. This sample yields approximately 540,000 distinct CDR3 sequences, of which about 12% are seen a single time; approximately 7% belongs to the top ten. Sequences were obtained from blood, either unsorted or a sorted T cell fraction (not recorded which). These receptors were taken from a male donor with ankylosing spondylitis.

This clonotype has more than one count but fewer than ten. The V call is TRBV6-1, the J call TRBJ1-2, with a tentative D call TRBD1 (6 bases). With 5 bases removed from V and 2 bases from J, the gap between germline ends came to 15 bases. CDR1 and CDR2 from the germline V gene are MNHNS and SASEGT. The length of the CDR3 is 15 residues. The CDR3 region is CASSPEWTANYGYTF. CDR3 nucleotides: TGTGCCAGCAGTCCGGAATGGACAGCGAACTATGGCTACACCTTC.

The V gene is TRBV7-2, the J gene TRBJ2-7; D is unclear. Germline lookup yields CDR1 SGHTA and CDR2 FQGNSA. This CDR3 region has 13 residues. V was pared by 11 bases and J by 3 bases, with 17 bases between. The CDR3 bases are TGTGCCGGGAATGAGAGTACTTTCTACGAGCAGTACTTC. This translates into CAGNESTFYEQYF.

J is TRBJ2-1 and V is TRBV20-1; 8 nucleotides match TRBD2. Germline CDR1 and CDR2: DFQATT and SNEGSKA (reference sequence). V shed 6 bases and J 5 bases; nucleotides not matched to a gene: 6. The CDR3 sequence is 13 residues long. This chain's CDR3 is CSALAEPNNEQFF. The CDR3, as DNA: TGCAGTGCACTAGCGGAGCCAAACAATGAGCAGTTCTTC.

The chain is built from TRBV20-1 and TRBJ2-2, with 9 nucleotides matching TRBD1. Germline lookup yields CDR1 DFQATT and CDR2 SNEGSKA (reference sequence). The CDR3 covers 16 residues. V shed 2 bases and J 2 bases; nucleotides not matched to a gene: 6. The CDR3 nucleotides are TGCAGTGCTAGAACCTTGGACAGGGGTAACACCGGGGAGCTGTTTTTT. This translates into CSARTLDRGNTGELFF.

This chain connects TRBV2 to TRBJ1-1; D is perhaps TRBD1 (5 bases). V lost 6 bases, J lost 0 bases, and 8 bases lay in between. The CDR3 runs 13 residues. Germline V gene sequence: CDR1 SNHLY, CDR2 FYNNEI. CDR3 residues: CASSGHLNTEAFF. CDR3 nucleotide sequence: TGTGCCAGCAGCGGACACCTGAACACTGAAGCTTTCTTT.

The chain combines TRBV4-1 with TRBJ2-1; 7 bases fit TRBD2. V shed 2 bases, J shed 5 bases, and the junction held 9 bases outside the gene matches. Germline V gene lookup returns CDR1 MGHRA and CDR2 YSYEKL. The length of the CDR3 is 16 residues. In DNA form, the CDR3 reads TGCGCCAGCAGCCAACGACCGGGACTACCAGACAATGAGCAGTTCTTC. The encoded protein is CASSQRPGLPDNEQFF.

This clonotype was picked up a small number of times. The CDR3 DNA reads TGTGCCAGCAGTATCCCGTCCACCCCGGGCGATAATGAGCAGTTCTTC. This encodes CASSIPSTPGDNEQFF. The chain carries TRBV12-3 or TRBV12-4 and TRBJ2-1; D remains unclear. V shed 5 bases and J shed 7 bases, with 21 bases lying between them. CDR3 length: 16 residues.

In its sample, this clonotype was seen many times. The J gene is TRBJ2-1, the V gene TRBV6-1; TRBD2 matches 7 bases. This CDR3 spans 15 amino acids. V shed 6 bases, J shed 2 bases, and the junction held 7 bases outside the gene matches. Germline V gene data show CDR1 as MNHNS and CDR2 as SASEGT. The CDR3 nucleotides read TGTGCCAGCAGGCAGCTAGCGGAGGCCTACAATGAGCAGTTCTTC. Its protein is CASRQLAEAYNEQFF.

V gene TRBV6-1 combines with J gene TRBJ1-5, with TRBD1 as a possible D gene (6 bases). The CDR3 is 14 amino acids. V lost 3 bases and J lost 6, with 12 bases in between. Germline V gene lookup returns CDR1 MNHNS and CDR2 SASEGT. CDR3 protein: CASSDRGRSQPQHF. The CDR3 DNA reads TGTGCCAGCAGTGACAGGGGCAGGAGTCAGCCCCAGCATTTT.

The chain couples TRBV5-1 to TRBJ2-2; TRBD1 matches at 7 bases. Looked up from germline, CDR1 is SGHRS and CDR2 is YFSETQ. This CDR3 has 15 amino acids. The trim removed 5 bases at V and 6 bases at J, leaving 10 bases unmatched. The CDR3 is CASSSGTDRPGELFF. Here the CDR3 DNA reads TGCGCCAGCAGTTCCGGGACAGATCGTCCCGGGGAGCTGTTTTTT.

This clonotype was seen only a few times. This sequence joins TRBV20-1 and TRBJ1-1; D call uncertain. The CDR3 runs 12 residues. Trimming stripped 5 bases from V and 5 bases from J, with 12 bases between. Germline V gene lookup returns CDR1 DFQATT and CDR2 SNEGSKA (reference sequence). The DNA of the CDR3 is TGCAGTGCTCTTGAAGTCTATACTGAAGCTTTCTTT. It translates to CSALEVYTEAFF.

This clonotype showed up just a few times. V gene TRBV20-1 combines with J gene TRBJ2-7, with D possibly being TRBD2 (5 bases). The CDR3 has 15 amino acids. Germline assignment: CDR1 DFQATT and CDR2 SNEGSKA (reference sequence). Trimming took off 0 bases at V and 0 bases at J, with 12 bases between the two ends. CDR3 nucleotides: TGCAGTGCTAGAGATAGCGCAGCGAGCTCCTACGAGCAGTACGTC. This translates into CSARDSAASSYEQYV.

V usage is TRBV6-6 and J usage is TRBJ2-7, with D perhaps matching TRBD2 (5 bases). CDR3 size: 12 residues. Deletions cut 0 bases from V and 7 bases from J, with 7 bases between. Germline V CDR1 and CDR2: MNHNY, SVGAGI (reference sequence). CDR3 sequence: CASSYSRGEQYF. The CDR3 bases are TGTGCCAGCAGTTACTCCCGAGGGGAGCAGTACTTC.

The genes are TRBV7-2 and TRBJ2-7, with TRBD2 identical over 14 bases. The V gene end was trimmed by 1 base and the J gene end by 7 bases; junction bases not matched to a gene: 0. The CDR3 spans 14 residues. Germline V gene data show CDR1 as SGHTA and CDR2 as FQGNSA. CDR3 sequence: CASSLGTSGGEQYV. The CDR3 DNA follows: TGTGCCAGCAGCTTAGGGACTAGCGGGGGGGAGCAGTACGTC.

This clonotype was observed a handful of times. The chain recombines TRBV24-1 with TRBJ2-1; 8 bases match TRBD1. The CDR3 spans 14 residues. CDR1 and CDR2 from the germline V gene are KGHDR and SFDVKD. Trimming at V came to 4 bases and at J to 9 bases, leaving 7 bases not matched to a gene. This chain's CDR3 is CATSEDRAAGEQFF. The CDR3 DNA follows: TGTGCCACCAGTGAGGACAGGGCCGCAGGTGAGCAGTTCTTC.

This clonotype came up a few times. The chain links TRBV12-5 to TRBJ2-1; D possibly matches TRBD1 or TRBD2 (5 bases each). From germline, CDR1 is LGHNT and CDR2 FRNRAP. Trimming pared 1 base from V and 5 bases from J, leaving 18 bases between. The CDR3 has 17 residues. The CDR3 sequence: CASGLGRDVHLNNEQFF. The CDR3 DNA reads TGTGCTAGTGGTTTGGGTCGGGACGTACACCTTAACAATGAGCAGTTCTTC.